The present TCR beta chain was sequenced within a study of T cell responses to AZD1222 COVID-19 vaccine. About the research overall: Whether given at about 4 or about 12 weeks, second doses were pooled.

Profiled with immunoSEQ multiplex PCR; TCRdb holds only in-frame clones, not every one. The table records approximately 180,000 clones, 90% of them present only once. From germline, CDR1 is SNHLY and CDR2 FYNNEI. The V end lost 1 base, the J end lost 7 bases, and 7 bases lay between the germline ends. CDR3 length: 12 residues. Study outcomes and limitations: Only five to seven AZD1222 recipients tested seropositive at baseline. The CD4 TCRs associated with vaccination extended across spike and predominated at 160-218 and 743-854. Donors were chiefly white British, with a greater number of females, and clonal diversity was perhaps underestimated.

With regard to this clone: Its specificity is unknown.

The genes are TRBV2 and TRBJ1-1; D call uncertain. The specimen comprised peripheral blood, sampled on day 0 of AZD1222 vaccination. This TCR was sampled from an adult in good health. The CDR3 protein is CASSEGRDEAFF. CDR3 in DNA: TGTGCCAGCAGTGAAGGAAGGGATGAAGCTTTCTTT. The full variable domain, with the rest looked up from reference TRBV2 and TRBJ1-1, is EPEVTQTPSHQVTQMGQEVILRCVPISNHLYFYWYRQILGQKVEFLVSFYNNEISEKSEIFDDQFSVERPDGSNFTLKIRSTKLEDSAMYFCASSEGRDEAFFGQGTRLTVV.